Following are 15 T cell receptor beta chains from one sample sequenced in a study of blood T cell repertoires in COVID-19. Profiling relied on immunoSEQ multiplex PCR, and the TCRdb table lists in-frame clones only, not all of them. The sample contains more than 200,000 clones, roughly 80% of which appear only once. Sample: peripheral blood. All receptors come from a man older than 75 with acute or convalescent COVID-19.

The chain couples TRBV4-1 to TRBJ1-5; possible D gene TRBD1, 5 bases. CDR1 is MGHRA, CDR2 YSYEKL, per germline. Trimming stripped 0 bases from V and 4 bases from J, with 13 bases between. The CDR3 covers 16 residues. CDR3 DNA sequence: TGCGCCAGCAGCCAAGATCCCAGGGCAGGGAATCAGCCCCAGCATTTT. This encodes CASSQDPRAGNQPQHF.

The gene calls are TRBV5-1 and TRBJ1-2; D is possibly TRBD1 (6 bases). With 0 bases removed from V and 4 bases from J, the gap between germline ends came to 7 bases. CDR1 and CDR2 (germline): SGHRS, YFSETQ. This CDR3 spans 13 amino acids. The CDR3 here is CASSLETGYGYTF. The CDR3 DNA is TGCGCCAGCAGCTTGGAGACAGGCTATGGCTACACCTTC.

The gene calls are TRBV6-5 and TRBJ1-2; TRBD1 matches 9 bases. The CDR3 extends over 15 amino acids. Germline V gives CDR1 MNHEY, CDR2 SVGAGI. With 5 bases clipped from V and 4 bases from J, the junction kept 8 bases outside the gene matches. The CDR3 is CASSTTWGQGYGYTF. In nucleotides, the CDR3 is TGTGCCAGCAGTACAACGTGGGGACAGGGCTATGGCTACACCTTC.

This chain joins TRBV4-1 and TRBJ1-5; TRBD1 might be the D (6 bases). CDR1 MGHRA and CDR2 YSYEKL come from the germline V gene. V dropped 1 base and J dropped 3 bases, with 16 bases sitting between them. The CDR3 is made up of 17 amino acids. CDR3 DNA: TGCGCCAGCAGCCAAGGAGGGGGAATCCGCCCCAATCAGCCCCAGCATTTT. Translating gives CASSQGGGIRPNQPQHF.

The genes are TRBV7-9 and TRBJ2-5; perhaps TRBD2 as D (5 bases). The ends were cut back, 3 bases at V and 5 bases at J, with 10 bases in the middle. CDR1 and CDR2 from the germline V gene are SEHNR and FQNEAQ (reference sequence). The CDR3 spans 13 residues. Written as DNA, the CDR3 is TGTGCCAGCAGCTTTATCGGGGATGAGACCCAGTACTTC. This translates into CASSFIGDETQYF.

This sequence joins TRBV29-1 and TRBJ2-1; D is possibly TRBD2 (6 bases). This CDR3 comprises 14 residues. Germline V lookup: CDR1 SQVTM, CDR2 ANQGSEA. The ends were cut back, 7 bases at V and 7 bases at J, with 20 bases in the middle. CDR3 sequence reads: CSACRGTAGNEQFF. CDR3 DNA: TGCAGCGCCTGCAGAGGGACCGCGGGGAATGAGCAGTTCTTC.

V gene TRBV7-2 combines with J gene TRBJ2-5, with TRBD1 matching 9 bases. Unmatched junction bases numbered 5, after V lost 2 bases and J lost 4 bases. The CDR3 is 15 amino acids. CDR1 and CDR2 from the germline V gene are SGHTA and FQGNSA. This CDR3 reads CASSLNRGRGETQYF. In nucleotides, the CDR3 is TGTGCCAGCAGCTTAAACAGGGGGCGGGGAGAGACCCAGTACTTC.

This chain uses TRBV7-8 with TRBJ2-2, with 10 nucleotides matching TRBD1. V dropped 5 bases and J dropped 6; count of bases not matched to a gene: 6. This CDR3 region has 15 residues. CDR1 and CDR2 (germline): SGHVS, FQNEAQ. This CDR3 is CASSPDRGRAGELFF. The CDR3 DNA reads TGTGCCAGCAGCCCAGACAGGGGGCGGGCCGGGGAGCTGTTTTTT.

CDR3 protein: CASSTRTGFMNTEAFF. The CDR3 DNA reads as TGTGCCAGCAGTACGCGGACAGGATTCATGAACACTGAAGCTTTCTTT. The J gene is TRBJ1-1, the V gene TRBV28; 7 nucleotides align to TRBD1. In germline, CDR1 is MDHEN, CDR2 SYDVKM. The CDR3 sequence is 16 residues long. The junction had 9 bases not matched to a gene; V was cut back by 5 bases and J by 0 bases.

This rearrangement joins TRBV30 to TRBJ1-1; no definite D call. CDR3 length equals 16 residues. V was clipped by 1 base and J by 0 bases, with 15 bases between them. CDR1 is GTSNPN and CDR2 is SVGIG in the germline V gene (reference sequence). CDR3 in amino acids: CAWSEPFRVLNTEAFF. The CDR3 bases are TGTGCCTGGAGTGAACCATTCCGGGTCTTGAACACTGAAGCTTTCTTT.

This clone appeared a single time. V usage is TRBV12-3 or TRBV12-4 and J usage is TRBJ1-2, with 11 bases lining up with TRBD1. V trimming: 6 bases; J trimming: 4 bases; junction bases outside the gene matches: 1. This CDR3 has 13 residues. The CDR3 DNA reads as TGTGCCAGCAGGGGGACAGGGGGCTATGGCTACACCTTC. Translating it yields CASRGTGGYGYTF.

This chain joins TRBV27 and TRBJ2-1; 7 bases match TRBD2. The germline gives CDR1 MNHEY, CDR2 SMNVEV (reference sequence). CDR3 length: 15 amino acids. Trimming cost V 4 bases and J 4 bases; bases outside gene matches: 7. For the CDR3, the DNA is TGTGCCAGCAGTTCAACTAGCGCGGTATACAATGAGCAGTTCTTC. Translation: CASSSTSAVYNEQFF.

The rearrangement links TRBV4-1 to TRBJ2-1; D remains ambiguous. Deletions cut 4 bases from V and 1 base from J, with 20 bases between. The CDR3 is 18 residues long. CDR1 is MGHRA and CDR2 is YSYEKL in the germline V gene. As DNA, the CDR3 is TGCGCCAGCAGCCCAGCTAATTTTTTAGCCCTATCCTACAATGAGCAGTTCTTC. As protein: CASSPANFLALSYNEQFF.

This clone was observed once. V is TRBV3-1 (or the pseudogene TRBV3-2) and J is TRBJ2-1; D gene unclear. This CDR3 spans 13 amino acids. In germline, CDR1 is LGHDT, CDR2 YNNKEL (reference sequence). V lost 0 bases and J lost 9, with 9 bases in between. This chain's CDR3 is CASSQDLRFEQFF. CDR3 nucleotide sequence: TGTGCCAGCAGCCAAGATTTGCGCTTTGAGCAGTTCTTC.

The chain is built from TRBV2 and TRBJ2-7; 15 nucleotides align to TRBD2. V shed 10 bases and J 0 bases; nucleotides not matched to a gene: 13. The CDR3 loop spans 18 amino acids. CDR1 is SNHLY and CDR2 is FYNNEI in the germline V gene. CDR3 loop: CAIVRTSGRAWGSYEQYF. In DNA, the CDR3 is TGTGCCATCGTTAGGACTAGCGGGAGGGCCTGGGGCTCCTACGAGCAGTACTTC. Filled out from reference TRBV2 and TRBJ2-7, the complete variable domain reads EPEVTQTPSHQVTQMGQEVILRCVPISNHLYFYWYRQILGQKVEFLVSFYNNEISEKSEIFDDQFSVERPDGSNFTLKIRSTKLEDSAMYFCAIVRTSGRAWGSYEQYFGPGTRLTVT.